One TCR beta chain is described in this entry. No antigen is known for it. This sample was taken from a study of radiotherapy plus CTLA-4 blockade in lung cancer. With 1 base removed from V and 4 bases from J, the gap between germline ends came to 18 bases. This CDR3 contains 17 residues. Germline CDR1 reads SGHTA; CDR2 reads FQGTGA. Patients had chemo-refractory metastatic non-small-cell lung cancer and received focal radiation plus CTLA-4 blockade that used ipilimumab. Some clones are missing from TCRdb's copy, which holds only in-frame ones; the method was immunoSEQ multiplex PCR. The sample has under 110,000 clones; more than 75% are singletons. The study, taken as a whole, reports: According to reports, early shifts in blood T cell clones, alongside interferon-beta, forecast response most accurately.

This TCR was recovered from a human donor with non-small cell lung cancer that progressed on radiotherapy plus ipilimumab. Some clones in this sample may be carry-over from other donors' samples. V is TRBV7-3 and J is TRBJ2-3; D might be TRBD2 (5 bases). This specimen was peripheral blood, taken from a patient treated with radiotherapy plus ipilimumab. The CDR3 sequence is CASSLISGGLGADTQYF. CDR3 DNA: TGTGCCAGCAGCTTAATATCGGGCGGCCTCGGGGCAGATACGCAGTATTTT.